A selection of T cell receptor beta chains follows, all from one sample in a study of spatial heterogeneity in lung cancer. TCRdb processed the 5' RACE reads anew with MiXCR; each CDR3 protein has one entry. Here the sample spans under 25,000 distinct CDR3 sequences, under 8% being singletons. Sample: PBMCs, taken at surgery. These receptors came from a male donor with early-stage non-small cell lung cancer. Each CDR3 is given with its conserved first and last residue. The D gene is left open where the match is weak. Expanded clones are given a class, and other clones once, few, many or no size at all.

CDR3nt,CDR3aa,j_gene,d_gene,v_gene,abundance
TGTGCCAGCAGCCCGCATGGCGGGGGGCAGGAGACCCAGTACTTC,CASSPHGGGQETQYF,TRBJ2-5,TRBD2,TRBV12-3/TRBV12-4,few
TGCAGTGCCGAACCGGGGGACAACTACGAGCAGTACTTC,CSAEPGDNYEQYF,TRBJ2-7,-,TRBV20-1,large
TGCAGTGCTAGCCCCGACGGGGCCCGAGGAGCTTTCTTT,CSASPDGARGAFF,TRBJ1-1,-,TRBV20-1,few
TGTGCCAGCAGCTCGACAGATTACAATGAGCAGTTCTTC,CASSSTDYNEQFF,TRBJ2-1,-,TRBV7-3,many
TGTGCCACCACCGAGGGGGTGCTCCAAGAGACCCAGTACTTC,CATTEGVLQETQYF,TRBJ2-5,-,TRBV28,many
TGTGCCAGCAGCGCCCAACAGGGACCTTACGAGCAGTACTTC,CASSAQQGPYEQYF,TRBJ2-7,-,TRBV9,few
TGTGCCAGCAGCTTAACAGCGAACACTGAAGCTTTCTTT,CASSLTANTEAFF,TRBJ1-1,-,TRBV7-6,many
TGTGCCAGCAGTTTTAGAAATAGCAATCAGCCCCAGCATTTT,CASSFRNSNQPQHF,TRBJ1-5,-,TRBV12-3/TRBV12-4,many
TGTGCCAGCAGCTTACAGGCCTACGAGCAGTACTTC,CASSLQAYEQYF,TRBJ2-7,-,TRBV7-9,many
TGTGCCAGTAGTAGGCCCTCAGGACAGGGGGCCAATGAGCAGTTCTTC,CASSRPSGQGANEQFF,TRBJ2-1,TRBD1,TRBV19,-
TGTGCCAGTAGTATAGGGGGCCCCGCCAATGAGCAGTTCTTC,CASSIGGPANEQFF,TRBJ2-1,-,TRBV19,few
TGCAGCGCCTCTGGGCCCACGCGGGTTGAAGCTTTCTTT,CSASGPTRVEAFF,TRBJ1-1,-,TRBV29-1,many
TGTGCCAGCGGCTTTAACGGCATCGGGGAGCTGTTTTTT,CASGFNGIGELFF,TRBJ2-2,-,TRBV28,many
TGTGCCATCACCGAGGGGACAGGGAACACTGAAGCTTTCTTT,CAITEGTGNTEAFF,TRBJ1-1,TRBD1,TRBV10-3,few
TGTGCCAGCAGTAAATCCACCGGGACGTCTGACACCGGGGAGCTGTTTTTT,CASSKSTGTSDTGELFF,TRBJ2-2,-,TRBV6-6,few
TGTGCCAGCAGTTCCGGGGGACGGGCGCCCTACGAGCAGTACTTC,CASSSGGRAPYEQYF,TRBJ2-7,-,TRBV12-3/TRBV12-4,many
TGTGCCAGCAGCCGGGCCCATTCCACCGGGGAGCTGTTTTTT,CASSRAHSTGELFF,TRBJ2-2,-,TRBV7-2,many
TGCAGTGCTAGAGATGGGCGAAATAGCAATCAGCCCCAGCATTTT,CSARDGRNSNQPQHF,TRBJ1-5,-,TRBV20-1,many
TGCGCCAGCAGCTTGGTTGCTAGCGGGCCCCAAGAGACCCAGTACTTC,CASSLVASGPQETQYF,TRBJ2-5,TRBD2,TRBV5-1,many
TGTGCCAGCAAAGACAGAAACTCTGGGGCCAACGTCCTGACTTTC,CASKDRNSGANVLTF,TRBJ2-6,-,TRBV2,many
TGTGCCAGCAGCTTATTAGAGGCTGAGCAGTTCTTC,CASSLLEAEQFF,TRBJ2-1,-,TRBV7-9,-
TGCGCCAGCAGACTCGTGACTAGCTGGGATACGCAGTATTTT,CASRLVTSWDTQYF,TRBJ2-3,TRBD2,TRBV5-1,many
TGTGCCAGCAGACGGGCTAGCGGAGCAGATACGCAGTATTTT,CASRRASGADTQYF,TRBJ2-3,TRBD2,TRBV6-5,-
TGTGCCATCAGTGAGCCCGGACTAGCGGGGGGCCAAGAGACCCAGTACTTC,CAISEPGLAGGQETQYF,TRBJ2-5,TRBD2,TRBV10-3,many
TGTGCCTGGACCCTTGGAGGTACGGACTATGGCTACACCTTC,CAWTLGGTDYGYTF,TRBJ1-2,-,TRBV30,many
TGTGCCATCAGGACTAATACGGGCGGGAGGAACACCGGGGAGCTGTTTTTT,CAIRTNTGGRNTGELFF,TRBJ2-2,TRBD2,TRBV10-3,many
TGCGCCAGCAGCTTTCAGGGAGGCTACACAGATACGCAGTATTTT,CASSFQGGYTDTQYF,TRBJ2-3,-,TRBV5-1,few
TGTGCCAGCACCCTTTGGGGACAGACTAATGAAAAACTGTTTTTT,CASTLWGQTNEKLFF,TRBJ1-4,TRBD1,TRBV28,medium-sized
TGCGCCAGCAGCCAAGAGAGGCCCTTCGCGGGAGGGTCCCACAATGAGCAGTTCTTC,CASSQERPFAGGSHNEQFF,TRBJ2-1,TRBD2,TRBV4-1,many
TGTGCCAGCAGTTTCGATAGGGCGACCGGGGAGCTGTTTTTT,CASSFDRATGELFF,TRBJ2-2,-,TRBV6-2/TRBV6-3,-
TGTGCCAGCAGCCCAGACAGGGGGACAGGAGCGTTCTTC,CASSPDRGTGAFF,TRBJ2-1,TRBD1,TRBV7-8,-
TGTGCCAGCAGCCAAGTTAGCGGGATTTACGAGCAGTACTTC,CASSQVSGIYEQYF,TRBJ2-7,TRBD2,TRBV7-9,-
TGTGCCAGCAGGACTGACAGGCTCACAGATACGCAGTATTTT,CASRTDRLTDTQYF,TRBJ2-3,-,TRBV6-2/TRBV6-3,-
TGCGCCAGCAGCTTGACTAGCGGGGTTATCCAGACCCAGTACTTC,CASSLTSGVIQTQYF,TRBJ2-5,TRBD2,TRBV5-1,-
TGTGCCAGCAGCCCAACGGGACAGGTTAATTCACCCCTCCACTTT,CASSPTGQVNSPLHF,TRBJ1-6,TRBD1,TRBV4-2,few
TGTGCCAGCTCACCAGAAATAGCGGGGGTGAGCTCCTACAATGAGCAGTTCTTC,CASSPEIAGVSSYNEQFF,TRBJ2-1,TRBD2,TRBV18,many
TGTGCCAGCAGCCCCAGGGGGCAGGAAGAGACCCAGTACTTC,CASSPRGQEETQYF,TRBJ2-5,TRBD1,TRBV3-1,-
TGTGCCAGCAGCGAGGGGCGGAGGCGAAACCACAATGAGCAGTTCTTC,CASSEGRRRNHNEQFF,TRBJ2-1,-,TRBV9,many
TGCGCCAGCAGCACCCTTCAGGCCAATGAGCAGTTCTTC,CASSTLQANEQFF,TRBJ2-1,-,TRBV5-1,-
TGCGCCAGCACCGGACAGGGCGGAAACTATGGCTACACCTTC,CASTGQGGNYGYTF,TRBJ1-2,TRBD1,TRBV5-1,many
TGCGCCAGCAGCTTGGGAGGGACAGGTCAGTCCTACGAGCAGTACTTC,CASSLGGTGQSYEQYF,TRBJ2-7,TRBD1,TRBV5-1,many
TGTGCCAGCAGTCCCTCTAAGGGGTTGGGTACTTCATTGGAGACCCAGTACTTC,CASSPSKGLGTSLETQYF,TRBJ2-5,-,TRBV28,few
TGCAGCGTTCGACCGCTCCCCTACGAGCAGTACTTC,CSVRPLPYEQYF,TRBJ2-7,-,TRBV29-1,many
TGTGCCAGCAGCCCCAGATACGAGCAGTACTTC,CASSPRYEQYF,TRBJ2-7,-,TRBV2,many
TGCGCCAGCAGCCAAGACCCGCTAACTAGCGGCGGGGAGCTGTTTTTT,CASSQDPLTSGGELFF,TRBJ2-2,TRBD2,TRBV4-1,many
TGTGCCAGCAGAGGTCCCCTCTACAATGAGCAGTTCTTC,CASRGPLYNEQFF,TRBJ2-1,-,TRBV28,many
TGTGCCAGCAGCGTAGTCCCGGGAATTCAGGGGGCTCTTAGCACAGATACGCAGTATTTT,CASSVVPGIQGALSTDTQYF,TRBJ2-3,TRBD1,TRBV9,few